Many counts were recorded for the clone carrying this T cell receptor (beta chain). Antigen: not known. This sample is part of a study of T cells after yellow fever vaccination. Background on the study: Preparation used SMART-Seq v4 Ultra Low Input for the low-cell-number fractions. General study findings and limits: The study found a weaker secondary response that peaked faster, day 5 versus 15.

Per the germline V gene, CDR1 is DFQATT and CDR2 is SNEGSKA (reference sequence). Between the trimmed V and J ends, which lost 4 bases and 0 bases, there was a span of 11 bases. The CDR3 length is 14 residues. As TCR cDNA was made by 5'RACE template switching, a universal primer site and UMIs were added. TCRdb re-called the 5' RACE reads with MiXCR, one entry per CDR3 protein. The sample yields around 250,000 distinct CDR3 sequences, 6% to 7.5% seen once. This sample comprised CD4+ T cells sorted from PBMCs, obtained 15 days after the yellow fever booster vaccination. The source is a man aged 25 to 40 who received the YFV17D yellow fever vaccine. The V gene is TRBV20-1, the J gene TRBJ2-3; tentative D call: TRBD1 (5 bases). The CDR3 is CSAIRDPSTDTQYF. In DNA form, the CDR3 reads TGCAGTGCTATCAGGGATCCGAGCACAGATACGCAGTATTTT.